This T cell receptor (beta chain) appears in the sequencing data of a study of regulatory T cells in long-lasting Graves disease. Notes on the study in general: More public clonotypes were shared by persistent patients (2,741) than by new patients (around 990).

CDR3 regions were amplified by Arm-PCR using iRepertoire HTBI primers to build TCR beta libraries. A single record per CDR3 protein comes from TCRdb applying MiXCR to the multiplex PCR reads. The profile covers about 530,000 distinct CDR3 sequences, with 15% to 20% appearing a single time and 20% to 30% taken by the ten largest. Sample time point: newly diagnosed GD, antithyroid drugs for less than 3 months. RNA from PBMCs was the source of the TCR library. Unmatched junction bases numbered 8, after V lost 6 bases and J lost 3 bases. The germline V gene has CDR1 LGHNT and CDR2 FRNRAP. CDR3 length: 15 amino acids. This clonotype was seen a few times. The antigen is unknown. The data also belong to a second study, concerning T cells in Graves' hyperthyroidism and ophthalmopathy. As that report states: Most expanded thyroid clonotypes above 0.001 also appeared in blood.

The material was peripheral blood mononuclear cells (PBMCs), obtained at new diagnosis, from a patient treated with antithyroid drugs. The chain combines TRBV12-5 with TRBJ1-3, with TRBD1 matching over 7 bases. This TCR was sampled from a woman aged 35-60 years with Graves disease. The CDR3 DNA is TGTGCTAGTGGGCACACAGGGGTGTATGGAAACACCATATATTTT. This gives the protein CASGHTGVYGNTIYF.